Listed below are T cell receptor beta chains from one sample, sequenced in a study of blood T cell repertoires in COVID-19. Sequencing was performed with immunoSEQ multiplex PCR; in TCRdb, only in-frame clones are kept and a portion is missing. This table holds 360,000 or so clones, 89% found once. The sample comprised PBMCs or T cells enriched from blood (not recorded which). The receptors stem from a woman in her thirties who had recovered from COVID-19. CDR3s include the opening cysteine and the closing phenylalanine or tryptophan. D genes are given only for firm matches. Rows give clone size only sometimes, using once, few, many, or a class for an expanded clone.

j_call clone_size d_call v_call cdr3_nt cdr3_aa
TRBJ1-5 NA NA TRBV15 TGTGCCACCAGCAGAGAAGGACACCAGCCCCAGCATTTT CATSREGHQPQHF
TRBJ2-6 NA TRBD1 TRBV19 TGTGCCAGCCAGAGCAACAACAGGGGTTACTCTGGGGCCAACGTCCTGACTTTC CASQSNNRGYSGANVLTF
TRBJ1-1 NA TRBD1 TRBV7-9 TGTGCCAGCAGCGGCAGGACAGGGGGCCGTCCTGAAGCTTTCTTT CASSGRTGGRPEAFF
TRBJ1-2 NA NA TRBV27 TGTGCCAGCAGTTTATCGGACAGAACCTATGGCTACACCTTC CASSLSDRTYGYTF
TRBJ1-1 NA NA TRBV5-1 TGCGCCAGCAGCTTGGAAGGAGCTACCGCGTTTGGCAACACTGAAGCTTTCTTT CASSLEGATAFGNTEAFF
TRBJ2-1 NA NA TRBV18 TGTGCCAGCTCCCCGGCCGGCGGGACTGAGGAGCAGTTCTTC CASSPAGGTEEQFF
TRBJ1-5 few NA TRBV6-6 TGTGCCAGCACCAACACGGGGGGGATTAGCAATCAGCCCCAGCATTTT CASTNTGGISNQPQHF
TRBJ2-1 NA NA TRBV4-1 TGCGCCAGCAGCCAAGACTTCCTCTCGAATGAGCAGTTCTTC CASSQDFLSNEQFF
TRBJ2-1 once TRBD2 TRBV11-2 TGTGCCAGCAGCGACACTAGCGGGCGAACGTACAATGAGCAGTTCTTC CASSDTSGRTYNEQFF
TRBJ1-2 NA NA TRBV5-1 TGCGCCAGCAGCCGGGTGGAGGGGTATGGCTACACCTTC CASSRVEGYGYTF
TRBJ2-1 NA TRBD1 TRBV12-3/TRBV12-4 TGTGCCAGCAGTTTGGGAACAGGGGGAGAGCAGTTCTTC CASSLGTGGEQFF
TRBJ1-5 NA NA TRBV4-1 TGCGCCAGCAGCCAAGATCTGACTAGTAGCAATCAGCCCCAGCATTTT CASSQDLTSSNQPQHF
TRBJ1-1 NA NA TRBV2 TGTGCCAGCAGGCTCACAGGGCTGGGGTCTGAAGCTTTCTTT CASRLTGLGSEAFF
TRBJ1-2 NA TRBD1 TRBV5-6 TGTGCCAGCAAACCAAGGGGGCTCGGGGTTTTGGATGGCTACACCTTC CASKPRGLGVLDGYTF
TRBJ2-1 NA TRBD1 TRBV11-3 TGTGCCAGCAGCTCGGGACAGGGCTACAATGAGCAGTTCTTC CASSSGQGYNEQFF
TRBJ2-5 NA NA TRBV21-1 TGTGCCAGCAGCAAAGCGCTGGGGGGGTCGGGGACCCAGTACTTC CASSKALGGSGTQYF
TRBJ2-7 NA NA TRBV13 TGTGCCAGCAACCCTCGGGGATCCTACGAGCAGTACTTC CASNPRGSYEQYF
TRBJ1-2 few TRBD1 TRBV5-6 TGTGCCAGCAGCTTGGGGGGACAGGGTACGCTACTAGCCGGCTACACCTTC CASSLGGQGTLLAGYTF
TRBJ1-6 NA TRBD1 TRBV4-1 TGCGCCAGCAGCCAAGAGGTCGGGACAGGGCCCTATTCACCCCTCCACTTT CASSQEVGTGPYSPLHF
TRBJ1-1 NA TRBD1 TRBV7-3 TGTGCCAGCAGTTCCGGGACAGGGGTTTCTGAAGCTTTCTTT CASSSGTGVSEAFF
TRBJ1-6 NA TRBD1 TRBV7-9 TGTGCCAGCAGCGTTGGACAGGAGAATAATTCACCCCTCCACTTT CASSVGQENNSPLHF
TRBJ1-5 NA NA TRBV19 TGTGCCAGTAGTACAGGGTGGAGTTTGGGCAATCAGCCCCAGCATTTT CASSTGWSLGNQPQHF
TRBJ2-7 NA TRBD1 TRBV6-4 TGTGCCAGCAGTGACAGGGGGCATAACGAGCAGTACTTC CASSDRGHNEQYF
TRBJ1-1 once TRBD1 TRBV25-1 TGTGCCAGCAACGACAGGGTAGGGACTGAAGCTTTCTTT CASNDRVGTEAFF
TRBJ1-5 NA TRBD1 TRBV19 TGTGCCAGTAGTATAGGGGACAGGGCTGAGCCCCAGCATTTT CASSIGDRAEPQHF
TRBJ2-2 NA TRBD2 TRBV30 TGTGCCTGGACCCTGGGACTAGCGGTCGGAGGGGAGCTGTTTTTT CAWTLGLAVGGELFF
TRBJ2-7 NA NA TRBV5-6 TGTGCCAGCAGCGGTAACTTAGGGGGTAGACACGAGCAGTACTTC CASSGNLGGRHEQYF
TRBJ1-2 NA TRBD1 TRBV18 TGTGCCAGCTATGCGACAGGGGCCCATGGCTACACCTTC CASYATGAHGYTF
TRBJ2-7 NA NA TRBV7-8 TGTGCCAGCAGCATACTCTACGAGCAGTACTTC CASSILYEQYF
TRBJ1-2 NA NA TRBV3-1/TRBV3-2 TGTGCCAGCAGCCAAGATTTAACCACGAACTACATCTATGGCTACACCTTC CASSQDLTTNYIYGYTF
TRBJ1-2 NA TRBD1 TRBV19 TGTGCCAGTAGTAGACAGGGCCGAGAGTATGGCTACACCTTC CASSRQGREYGYTF
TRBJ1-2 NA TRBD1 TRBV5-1 TGCGCCAGCAGCTTGGAGTTCAGGGACAGGGTTTTGTCGGCTAACTATGGCTACACCTTC CASSLEFRDRVLSANYGYTF
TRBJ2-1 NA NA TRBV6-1 TGTGCCAGCAGTGAAGCAGCGCGTTACAATGAGCAGTTCTTC CASSEAARYNEQFF
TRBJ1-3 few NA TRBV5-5 TGTGCCAGCAACCTACAGGGAAGATGGCCTGGAAACACCATATATTTT CASNLQGRWPGNTIYF
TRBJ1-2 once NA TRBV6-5 TGTGCCAGCAGTTACTCGTTGGGGCTTGGGGATGGCTACACCTTC CASSYSLGLGDGYTF
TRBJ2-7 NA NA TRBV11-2 TGTGCCAGCAGCTCGCGACAGGTGAGCTCCTACGAGCAGTACTTC CASSSRQVSSYEQYF
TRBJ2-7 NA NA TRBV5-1 TGCGCCAGCAGCGCATCTAGTACCTACGAGCAGTACTTC CASSASSTYEQYF
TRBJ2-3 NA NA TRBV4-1 TGCGCCAGCAGCCAAAGAGTACTCGACACAGATACGCAGTATTTT CASSQRVLDTDTQYF
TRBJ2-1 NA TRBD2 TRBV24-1 TGTGCCACCAGTGATCCGCCGGGGACTGGCGGGGGGCACGGTGAGCAGTTCTTC CATSDPPGTGGGHGEQFF
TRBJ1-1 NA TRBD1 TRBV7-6 TGTGCCAGCAGCGCTACAGGGGGCCCAGCTTTCTTT CASSATGGPAFF
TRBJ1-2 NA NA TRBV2 TGTGCCAGCGAGACAGCCTCTAACTATGGCTACACCTTC CASETASNYGYTF
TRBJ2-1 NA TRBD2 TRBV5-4 TGTGCCAGCAGCCCCCGGACTAGGGGAGGCGATGAGCAGTTCTTC CASSPRTRGGDEQFF
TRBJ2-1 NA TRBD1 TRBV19 TGTGCCAGTAGTACCCGAGGGGGCTTTGAGCAGTTCTTC CASSTRGGFEQFF
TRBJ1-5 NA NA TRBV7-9 TGTGCCAGCAGCCCCCTGAATCAGCCCCAGCATTTT CASSPLNQPQHF
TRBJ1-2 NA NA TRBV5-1 TGCGCCAGCAGCCGAGACAGTCTCTTAGGGGATGGCTACACCTTC CASSRDSLLGDGYTF
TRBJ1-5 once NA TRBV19 TGTGCCAGTAGTATCGGGGGGTATAGCAATCAGCCCCAGCATTTT CASSIGGYSNQPQHF
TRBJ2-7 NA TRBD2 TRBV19 TGTGCCAGTAGCAGATCGGGACTAGCGGGTGTCTACGAGCAGTACTTC CASSRSGLAGVYEQYF
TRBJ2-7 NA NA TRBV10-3 TGTGCCATCAACGGGGGTTCCCACGAGCAGTACTTC CAINGGSHEQYF
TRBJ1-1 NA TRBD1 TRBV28 TGTGCCAGCAGTAACAGGGGGCGAAACACTGAAGCTTTCTTT CASSNRGRNTEAFF
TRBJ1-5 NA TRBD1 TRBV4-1 TGCGCCAGCAGCCAAGCCGGGACAGGGGTGAATCAGCCCCAGCATTTT CASSQAGTGVNQPQHF
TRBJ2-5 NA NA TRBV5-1 TGCGCCAGCAGTTTGGGGCAGGTGGAAGAGACCCAGTACTTC CASSLGQVEETQYF
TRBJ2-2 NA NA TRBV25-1 TGTGCCAGCTACGGACAGCAGAACACCGGGGAGCTGTTTTTT CASYGQQNTGELFF
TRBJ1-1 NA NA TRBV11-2 TGTGCCAGCAGCTTAGTACCTTGGTTGACGGGTGAAGCTTTCTTT CASSLVPWLTGEAFF
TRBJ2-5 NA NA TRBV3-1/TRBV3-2 TGTGCCAGCAGCCAAGAGCTCCAGCGGGCCCTCCTGGAGGAGACCCAGTACTTC CASSQELQRALLEETQYF
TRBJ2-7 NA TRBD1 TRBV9 TGTGCCAGCAGCGTAGAGGGGACAGACTACGAGCAGTACTTC CASSVEGTDYEQYF
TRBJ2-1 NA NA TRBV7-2 TGTGCCAGCAGCACCGACAGCCAGAGCTCCTACAATGAGCAGTTCTTC CASSTDSQSSYNEQFF
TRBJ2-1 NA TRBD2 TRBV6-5 TGTGCCAGCAGTTACTCGAAGCTAGCGGGGCCCAATGAGCAGTTCTTC CASSYSKLAGPNEQFF
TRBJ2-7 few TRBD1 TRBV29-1 TGCAGCGTTTCCACCGGGACAGGGGGTATCTACGAGCAGTACTTC CSVSTGTGGIYEQYF
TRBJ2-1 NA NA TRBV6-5 TGTGCCAGCAGTTTCGGAGGGGGGGCCCAAGAGCAGTTCTTC CASSFGGGAQEQFF
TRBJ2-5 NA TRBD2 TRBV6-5 TGTGCCAGCAGTTACTCACGCGGGAGAGGGCTCGAGACCCAGTACTTC CASSYSRGRGLETQYF